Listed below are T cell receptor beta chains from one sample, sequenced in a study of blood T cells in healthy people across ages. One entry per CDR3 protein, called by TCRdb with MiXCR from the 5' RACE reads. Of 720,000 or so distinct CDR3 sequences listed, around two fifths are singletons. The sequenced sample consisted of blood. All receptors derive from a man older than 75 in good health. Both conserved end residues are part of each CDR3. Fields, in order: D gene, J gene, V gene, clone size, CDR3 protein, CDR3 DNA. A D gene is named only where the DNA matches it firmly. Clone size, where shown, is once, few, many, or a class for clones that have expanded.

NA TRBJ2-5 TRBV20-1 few CSARHPSRTQETQYF TGCAGTGCTAGACACCCCTCCAGGACTCAGGAGACCCAGTACTTC
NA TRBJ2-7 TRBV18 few CASSPDRFSYEQYF TGTGCCAGCTCACCGGACAGATTCTCCTACGAGCAGTACTTC
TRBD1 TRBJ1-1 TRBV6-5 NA CASSLRDRGLTEAFF TGTGCCAGCAGTCTCAGGGACAGGGGCCTTACTGAAGCTTTCTTT
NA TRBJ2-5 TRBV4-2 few CASSQGPAQSGETQYF TGTGCCAGCAGCCAAGGCCCCGCGCAGTCCGGGGAGACCCAGTACTTC
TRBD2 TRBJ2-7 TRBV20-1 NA CSARDIAGTTYEQYF TGCAGTGCTAGAGATATTGCGGGGACTACCTACGAGCAGTACTTC
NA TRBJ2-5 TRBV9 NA CASSVASTLGTQYF TGTGCCAGCAGCGTAGCTAGCACTCTGGGGACCCAGTACTTC
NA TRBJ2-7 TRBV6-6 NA CASRAPNEQYF TGTGCCAGCAGGGCCCCTAACGAGCAGTACTTC
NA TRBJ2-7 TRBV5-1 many CASRGDGDEQYF TGCGCCAGCAGGGGCGACGGGGATGAGCAGTACTTC
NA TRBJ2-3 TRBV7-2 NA CVSSTGTPPNTQYF TGTGTCAGCAGCACCGGGACTCCCCCGAATACGCAGTATTTT
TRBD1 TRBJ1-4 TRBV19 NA CASHGTGRGRTNEKLFF TGTGCCAGCCACGGGACAGGGAGAGGGCGGACTAATGAAAAACTGTTTTTT
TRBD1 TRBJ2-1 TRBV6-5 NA CASSPGQGSYEQFF TGTGCCAGCAGTCCGGGACAGGGTTCCTACGAGCAGTTCTTC
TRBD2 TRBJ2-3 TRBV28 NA CASTSGLTDTQYF TGTGCCAGTACTAGCGGGCTTACAGATACGCAGTATTTT
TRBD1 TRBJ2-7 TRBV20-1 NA CSARDEGRGTYEQYF TGCAGTGCTAGAGATGAGGGCAGGGGGACCTACGAGCAGTACTTC
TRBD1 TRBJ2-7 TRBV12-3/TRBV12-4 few CASRERQGAGGEQYF TGTGCCAGCAGAGAACGACAGGGGGCTGGTGGCGAGCAGTACTTC
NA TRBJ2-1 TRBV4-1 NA CASSQDRSGRAENEQFF TGCGCCAGCAGCCAAGATAGGTCCGGCAGGGCCGAAAATGAGCAGTTCTTC
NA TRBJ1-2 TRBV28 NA CASRRAGYGYTF TGTGCCAGCCGAAGGGCGGGGTATGGCTACACCTTC
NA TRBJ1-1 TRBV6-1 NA CASSEISGGTEAFF TGTGCCAGCAGTGAGATCAGCGGGGGAACTGAAGCTTTCTTT
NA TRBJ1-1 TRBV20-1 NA CSASWGGMNTEAFF TGCAGTGCTAGTTGGGGAGGGATGAACACTGAAGCTTTCTTT
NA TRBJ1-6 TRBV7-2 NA CASSRTPINSPLHF TGTGCCAGCAGCAGGACCCCAATCAATTCACCCCTCCACTTT
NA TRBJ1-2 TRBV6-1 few CASTLGAQNYGYTF TGTGCCAGCACCCTGGGGGCACAAAACTATGGCTACACCTTC
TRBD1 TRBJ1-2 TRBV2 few CASRDGTGYSYGYTF TGTGCCAGCAGAGACGGGACAGGGTATTCCTATGGCTACACCTTC
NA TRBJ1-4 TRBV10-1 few CASSAGPTNEKLFF TGCGCCAGCAGTGCGGGGCCAACTAATGAAAAACTGTTTTTT
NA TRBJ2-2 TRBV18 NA CASSPGATGELFF TGTGCCAGCTCACCGGGAGCTACCGGGGAGCTGTTTTTT
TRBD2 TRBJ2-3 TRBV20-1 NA CSAKKGLAGAGGTDTQYF TGCAGTGCTAAAAAGGGACTAGCGGGAGCTGGGGGCACAGATACGCAGTATTTT
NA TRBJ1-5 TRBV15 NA CATSRDGGGSNQPQHF TGTGCCACCAGCAGAGATGGCGGGGGAAGCAATCAGCCCCAGCATTTT
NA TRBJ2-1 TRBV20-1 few CSARGATRSYNEQFF TGCAGTGCTAGAGGCGCGACTAGGAGTTACAATGAGCAGTTCTTC
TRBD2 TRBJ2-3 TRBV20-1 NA CSAGPRLAGGGTDTQYF TGCAGTGCTGGACCTCGACTAGCGGGGGGGGGAACAGATACGCAGTATTTT
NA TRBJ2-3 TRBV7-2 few CASSLAASSFSTDTQYF TGTGCCAGCAGCTTAGCGGCGAGCTCCTTTAGCACAGATACGCAGTATTTT
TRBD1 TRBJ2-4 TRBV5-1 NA CVSTLMTGENIQYF TGCGTCAGCACCTTAATGACAGGGGAAAACATTCAGTACTTC
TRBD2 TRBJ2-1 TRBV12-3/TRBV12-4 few CASSLGGRADRNEQFF TGTGCCAGCAGTTTAGGGGGGAGGGCCGATAGGAATGAGCAGTTCTTC
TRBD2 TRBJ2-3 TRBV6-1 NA CASTLAGDTQYF TGTGCCAGCACGCTAGCGGGAGATACGCAGTATTTT
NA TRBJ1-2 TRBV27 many CASSLRENYGYTF TGTGCCAGCAGTTTGAGGGAGAACTATGGCTACACCTTC
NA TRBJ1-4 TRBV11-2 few CASATGVVEKLFF TGTGCCAGTGCGACAGGTGTTGTTGAAAAACTGTTTTTT
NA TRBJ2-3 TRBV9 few CASSVGEGGLTDTQYF TGTGCCAGCAGCGTAGGGGAGGGGGGCCTTACAGATACGCAGTATTTT
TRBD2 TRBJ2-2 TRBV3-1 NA CASSQDVRRGGPNTGELFF TGTGCCAGCAGCCAAGACGTTAGGCGGGGGGGACCCAACACCGGGGAGCTGTTTTTT
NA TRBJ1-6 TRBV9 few CASSQRRGNSPLHF TGTGCCAGCAGCCAACGACGGGGTAATTCACCCCTCCACTTT
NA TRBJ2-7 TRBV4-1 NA CASSQEETGSYERYF TGCGCCAGCAGCCAAGAGGAAACAGGGTCCTACGAGCGGTACTTC
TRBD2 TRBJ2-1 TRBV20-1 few CSALKRLAGGTYNEQFF TGCAGTGCGCTAAAAAGACTAGCGGGAGGGACCTACAATGAGCAGTTCTTC
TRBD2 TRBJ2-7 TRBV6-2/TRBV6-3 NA CASSLWTSGKFYEQYF TGTGCCAGCAGTCTTTGGACTAGCGGGAAGTTTTACGAGCAGTACTTC
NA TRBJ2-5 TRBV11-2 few CASSLVWLRGETQYF TGTGCCAGCAGCTTGGTGTGGTTGAGGGGGGAGACCCAGTACTTC
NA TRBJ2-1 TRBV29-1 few CSVLGLGQFF TGCAGCGTTCTGGGATTGGGGCAGTTCTTC
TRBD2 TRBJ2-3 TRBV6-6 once CASSYREGLAGTDTQYF TGTGCCAGCAGTTACAGAGAGGGACTAGCGGGCACAGATACGCAGTATTTT
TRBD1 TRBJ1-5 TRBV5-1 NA CASSPSLTGGARKPQHF TGCGCCAGCAGCCCTTCCCTAACAGGGGGCGCGAGAAAGCCCCAGCATTTT